This TCR beta chain was observed in a study of identical twins. Donors were all healthy Caucasians. One entry per CDR3 protein, called by TCRdb with MiXCR from the 5' RACE reads. The table shows 500,000 to 650,000 distinct CDR3 sequences, with around 7.4% occurring only once. Study-wide findings and caveats: It was out-of-frame TCR alpha sharing in monozygotic twins that models underestimated. Within twin pairs, the out-of-frame alpha sequences they shared showed excess low generation probability.

The V gene lost 4 bases and the J gene lost 7 bases, with 16 bases spanning the gap. This CDR3 has 15 residues. About this clonotype itself: Its specificity is not known.

The same data also contributed to another study, on yellow fever vaccine responses in identical twins. That paper adds: Twins' vaccine T cell responses reportedly seemed partly convergent and partly personalized.

Sample: PBMCs. The genes are TRBV12-3 or TRBV12-4 and TRBJ1-4, with TRBD1 as a possible D gene (5 bases). The receptor's source is a woman younger than 30 in good health. CDR3 bases: TGTGCCAGCAGTTATCCCTCGGGGGTTGGTGAAAAACTGTTTTTT. Translated: CASSYPSGVGEKLFF.